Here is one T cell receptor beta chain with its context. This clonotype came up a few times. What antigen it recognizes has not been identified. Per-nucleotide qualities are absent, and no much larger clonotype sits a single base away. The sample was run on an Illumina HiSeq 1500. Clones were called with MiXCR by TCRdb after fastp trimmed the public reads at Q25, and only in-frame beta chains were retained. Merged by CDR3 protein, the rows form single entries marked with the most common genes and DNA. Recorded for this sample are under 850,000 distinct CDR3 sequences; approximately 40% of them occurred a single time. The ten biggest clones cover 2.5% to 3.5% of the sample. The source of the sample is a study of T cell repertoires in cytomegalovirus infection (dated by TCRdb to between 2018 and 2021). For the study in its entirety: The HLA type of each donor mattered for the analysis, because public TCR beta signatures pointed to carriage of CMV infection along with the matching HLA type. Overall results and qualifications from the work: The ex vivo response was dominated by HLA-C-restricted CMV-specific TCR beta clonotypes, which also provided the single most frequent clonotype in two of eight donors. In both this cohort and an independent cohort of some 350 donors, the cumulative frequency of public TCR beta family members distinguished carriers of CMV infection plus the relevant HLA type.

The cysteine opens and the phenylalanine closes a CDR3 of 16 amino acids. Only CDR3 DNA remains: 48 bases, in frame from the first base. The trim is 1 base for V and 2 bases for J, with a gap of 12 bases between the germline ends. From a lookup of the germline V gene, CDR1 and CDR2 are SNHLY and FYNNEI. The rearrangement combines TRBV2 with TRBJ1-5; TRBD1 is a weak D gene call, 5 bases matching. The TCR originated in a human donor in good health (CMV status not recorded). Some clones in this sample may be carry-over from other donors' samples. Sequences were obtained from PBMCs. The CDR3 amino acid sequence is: CASSEGGRDGNQPQHF. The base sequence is TGTGCCAGCAGTGAAGGGGGAAGGGACGGCAATCAGCCCCAGCATTTT.